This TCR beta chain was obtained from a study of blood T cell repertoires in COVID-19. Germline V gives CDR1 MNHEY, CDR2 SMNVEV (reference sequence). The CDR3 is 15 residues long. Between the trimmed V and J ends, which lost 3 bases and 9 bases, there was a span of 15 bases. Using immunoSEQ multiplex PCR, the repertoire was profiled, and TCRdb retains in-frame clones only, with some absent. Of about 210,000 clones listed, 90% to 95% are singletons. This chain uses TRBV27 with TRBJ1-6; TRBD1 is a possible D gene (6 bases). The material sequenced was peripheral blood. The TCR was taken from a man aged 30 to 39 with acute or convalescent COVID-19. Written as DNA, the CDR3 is TGTGCCAGCAGTTTGAGAGCACAGGGAAGTTCACCCCTCCACTTT. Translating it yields CASSLRAQGSSPLHF.